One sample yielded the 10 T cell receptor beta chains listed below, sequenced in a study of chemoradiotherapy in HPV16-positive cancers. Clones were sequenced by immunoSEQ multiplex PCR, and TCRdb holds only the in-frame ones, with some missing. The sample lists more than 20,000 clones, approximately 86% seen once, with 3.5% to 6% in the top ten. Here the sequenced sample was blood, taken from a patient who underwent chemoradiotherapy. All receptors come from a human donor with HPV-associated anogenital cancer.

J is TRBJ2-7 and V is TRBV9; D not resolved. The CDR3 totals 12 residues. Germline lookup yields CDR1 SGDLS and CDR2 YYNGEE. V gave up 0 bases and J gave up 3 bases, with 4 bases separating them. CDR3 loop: CASSVVDYEQYF. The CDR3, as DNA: TGTGCCAGCAGCGTAGTTGACTACGAGCAGTACTTC.

Here the CDR3 reads CASSKDQGNYGYTF. CDR3 DNA: TGTGCCAGCAGCAAGGACCAGGGGAACTATGGCTACACCTTC. The chain joins TRBV5-6 to TRBJ1-2, with a tentative D call TRBD1 (6 bases). The germline V and J ends were trimmed by 4 bases and 2 bases, with 12 bases remaining between them. Germline CDR1 reads SGHDT; CDR2 reads YYEEEE. The CDR3 sequence is 14 residues long.

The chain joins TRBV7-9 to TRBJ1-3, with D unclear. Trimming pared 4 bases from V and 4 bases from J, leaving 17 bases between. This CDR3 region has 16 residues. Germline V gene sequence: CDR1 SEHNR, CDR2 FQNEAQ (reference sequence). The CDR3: CASSSEWTAGGNTIYF. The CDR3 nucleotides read TGTGCCAGCAGCTCCGAATGGACCGCCGGCGGAAACACCATATATTTT. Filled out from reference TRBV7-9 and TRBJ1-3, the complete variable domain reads DTGVSQNPRHKITKRGQNVTFRCDPISEHNRLYWYRQTLGQGPEFLTYFQNEAQLEKSRLLSDRFSAERPKGSFSTLEIQRTEQGDSAMYLCASSSEWTAGGNTIYFGEGSWLTVV.

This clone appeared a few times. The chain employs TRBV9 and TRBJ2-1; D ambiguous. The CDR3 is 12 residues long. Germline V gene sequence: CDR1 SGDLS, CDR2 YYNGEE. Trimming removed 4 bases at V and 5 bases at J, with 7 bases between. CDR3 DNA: TGTGCCAGCAGCATCGGGCACAATGAGCAGTTCTTC. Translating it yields CASSIGHNEQFF.

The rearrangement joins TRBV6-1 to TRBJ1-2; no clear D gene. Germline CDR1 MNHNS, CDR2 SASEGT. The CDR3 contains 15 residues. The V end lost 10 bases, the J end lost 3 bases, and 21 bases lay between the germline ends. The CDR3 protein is CATIRGPQEHYGYTF. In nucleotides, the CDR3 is TGTGCCACCATCCGAGGACCCCAGGAACACTATGGCTACACCTTC.

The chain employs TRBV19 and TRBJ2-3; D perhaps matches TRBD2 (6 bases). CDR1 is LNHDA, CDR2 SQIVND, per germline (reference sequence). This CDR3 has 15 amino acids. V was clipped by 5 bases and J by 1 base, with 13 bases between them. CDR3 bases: TGTGCCAGTAGTTCTAGGAGGGTTGGCACAGATACGCAGTATTTT. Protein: CASSSRRVGTDTQYF.

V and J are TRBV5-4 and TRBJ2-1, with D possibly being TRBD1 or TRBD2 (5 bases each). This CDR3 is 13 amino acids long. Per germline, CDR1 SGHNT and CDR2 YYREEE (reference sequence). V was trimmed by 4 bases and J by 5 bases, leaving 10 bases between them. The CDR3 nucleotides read TGTGCCAGCAGCCACGGGGCTCACAATGAGCAGTTCTTC. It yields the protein CASSHGAHNEQFF.

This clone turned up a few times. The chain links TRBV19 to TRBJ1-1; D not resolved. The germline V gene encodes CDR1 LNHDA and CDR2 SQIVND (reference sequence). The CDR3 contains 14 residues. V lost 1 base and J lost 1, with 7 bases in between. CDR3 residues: CASSIASPNTEAFF. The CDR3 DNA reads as TGTGCCAGTAGTATAGCCAGCCCGAACACTGAAGCTTTCTTT.

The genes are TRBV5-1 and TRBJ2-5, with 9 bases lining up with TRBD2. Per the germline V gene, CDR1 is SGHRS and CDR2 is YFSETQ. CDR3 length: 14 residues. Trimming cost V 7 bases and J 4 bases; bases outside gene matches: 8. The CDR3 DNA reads TGCGCCAGCGAGGTTAGCGGGGGTGGAGAGACCCAGTACTTC. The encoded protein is CASEVSGGGETQYF. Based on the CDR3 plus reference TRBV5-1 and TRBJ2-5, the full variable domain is KAGVTQTPRYLIKTRGQQVTLSCSPISGHRSVSWYQQTPGQGLQFLFEYFSETQRNKGNFPGRFSGRQFSNSRSEMNVSTLELGDSALYLCASEVSGGGETQYFGPGTRLLVL.

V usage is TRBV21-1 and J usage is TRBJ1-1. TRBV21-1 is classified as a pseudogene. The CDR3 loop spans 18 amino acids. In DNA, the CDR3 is TGTGCCAGCAGCGTTCGGATGGGAGTAGATACCGGGCTTCCTGAAGCTTTCTTT. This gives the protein CASSVRMGVDTGLPEAFF.